This is a list of T cell receptor beta chains from one sample in a study of long-term antiretroviral therapy in people with HIV. Repertoires were generated with immunoSEQ multiplex PCR, while TCRdb's copy carries only in-frame clones and drops some. The sample has thousands of clones; almost 85% are singletons. The sequenced sample was unsorted PBMCs, obtained 0.1 years after starting antiretroviral therapy. The receptors stem from a man in his forties with HIV. CDR3s include the opening cysteine and the closing phenylalanine or tryptophan. Fields, in order: V gene, CDR3 protein.

V: TRBV10-1
CDR3: CASSESPDGTDTQYF

V: TRBV19
CDR3: CASSIASGSDNEQFF

V: TRBV19
CDR3: CASSIRAGSSYEQYF

V: TRBV6-1
CDR3: CASSEAYRDEQYF

V: TRBV11-2
CDR3: CASSLSGTDTQYF

V: TRBV7-8
CDR3: CASSPVSGAGLDTQYF

V: TRBV30
CDR3: CAWKGLGGELFF

V: TRBV27
CDR3: CASSFSLLDTQYF

V: TRBV5-4
CDR3: CASSLGLAGDNEQFF

V: TRBV28
CDR3: CASSLGDRAAFF

V: TRBV4-3
CDR3: CASSQDHHVQAATNEKLFF

V: TRBV5-1
CDR3: CASSLAGLFLVNSPLHF

V: TRBV6-5
CDR3: CASSYSVGQPQHF

V: TRBV5-1
CDR3: CASSSEGTGRGNTIYF

V: TRBV19
CDR3: CASQSGIGTHYGYTF

V: TRBV5-1
CDR3: CASSLGQGARPNSYEQYF

V: TRBV9
CDR3: CASSVHTLAGGINPTGELFF

V: TRBV13
CDR3: CASSGASNYGYTF

V: TRBV7-2
CDR3: CASSSIPVWLYNSPLHF

V: TRBV9
CDR3: CASSSRDRGLHGYTF

V: TRBV29-1
CDR3: CSVADDRWYGYTF

V: TRBV28
CDR3: CASRLSERGGRYEQYF

V: TRBV7-2
CDR3: CASSLGAEYGYTF

V: TRBV5-1
CDR3: CASKEGNEQFF

V: TRBV5-4
CDR3: CASSLRGRDEQYF

V: TRBV19
CDR3: CASSIDRQTGELFF

V: TRBV9
CDR3: CASSVGTANRYEQYF

V: TRBV7-6
CDR3: CASSSLGLAGDTDTQYF

V: TRBV11-1
CDR3: CASSLYSYGYTF

V: TRBV6-5
CDR3: CASSYSGAGGNTIYF

V: TRBV30
CDR3: CALWTGEGYTF

V: TRBV5-1
CDR3: CASSSGLYTGELFF

V: TRBV27
CDR3: CASSRAQGYEQYF

V: TRBV30
CDR3: CAWSVQGADSPLHF

V: TRBV19
CDR3: CASSIRTRLEGYTF

V: TRBV27
CDR3: CASSPLGATNEKLFF

V: TRBV11-2
CDR3: CASSFGGAGEQYF

V: TRBV27
CDR3: CASRPAGTGVQPQHF

V: TRBV5-4
CDR3: CASSKSRAPFNEQFF

V: TRBV11-2
CDR3: CASSAGYSSYEQYF

V: TRBV28
CDR3: CASSLEGSSGTDTQYF

V: TRBV6-4
CDR3: CASSAAGGPSDTQYF

V: TRBV14
CDR3: CASSQDLGQTETQYF

V: TRBV15
CDR3: CATSRYTGQSGEQYF

V: TRBV6-1
CDR3: CASSEEAGDADTQYF

V: TRBV7-9
CDR3: CASSPTGPRHSYEQYF

V: TRBV6-5
CDR3: CASSYSGGKEQYF

V: TRBV6-6
CDR3: CAAQLAGTQFF

V: TRBV10-3
CDR3: CATTREGNYGYTF

V: TRBV7-6
CDR3: CASSLAPGQGLFF

V: TRBV5-6
CDR3: CASSGGTEQYF

V: TRBV19
CDR3: CASSLSGGHTDTQYF

V: TRBV18
CDR3: CASSTGLAVTDTQYF

V: TRBV7-2
CDR3: CASSLELAGGSYEQYF

V: TRBV4-3
CDR3: CASSQGPRGVTNTIYF

V: TRBV7-6
CDR3: CASSFRVGTEAFF

V: TRBV4-3
CDR3: CASSQDYGGVGQPQHF